The 29 T cell receptor beta chains in this list originate from one sample, sequenced in a study of cytomegalovirus exposure and HLA in healthy donors. With 60 Vbeta and 13 Jbeta primers, the PCR was carried out. Clones were sequenced by immunoSEQ multiplex PCR, and TCRdb holds only the in-frame ones, with some missing. Here the sample spans under 250,000 clones, roughly 79% being singletons. The source material was PBMCs. The receptors derive from a male donor in good health and CMV-seronegative.

As to this clone: One end of the junction varies from germline; a read error may be responsible. The genes are TRBV7-3 and TRBJ2-3; TRBD1 matches at 10 bases. Germline values: CDR1 SGHTA, CDR2 FQGTGA. CDR3 size: 14 residues. The CDR3 region is CASSLTGGTDTQYF. CDR3 DNA: TGTGCCAGCAGCTTGACAGGGGGCACCGATACGCAGTATTTT.

The chain carries TRBV2 and TRBJ2-6; TRBD1 is a possible D gene (6 bases). Trimming took 4 bases from V and 2 from J, leaving 12 bases between them. The germline V gene encodes CDR1 SNHLY and CDR2 FYNNEI. The CDR3 extends over 16 amino acids. CDR3 residues: CASSASSGAGANVLTF. Written as DNA, the CDR3 is TGTGCCAGCAGTGCAAGCTCAGGGGCTGGGGCCAACGTCCTGACTTTC.

In its sample, this clone was seen a few times. The chain has TRBV7-2 and TRBJ1-2; D is undetermined. In germline, CDR1 is SGHTA, CDR2 FQGNSA. Trimming cost V 1 base and J 8 bases, with 5 bases left between them. The CDR3 covers 11 residues. The DNA for the CDR3 is TGTGCCAGCAGCTTAGTTCTCGGCTACACCTTC. Protein sequence: CASSLVLGYTF.

The chain carries TRBV11-2 and TRBJ2-7; D is uncertain. The CDR3 is 10 residues long. The ends were cut back, 5 bases at V and 7 bases at J, with 6 bases in the middle. CDR1 SGHAT and CDR2 FQNNGV come from the germline V gene. The DNA of the CDR3 is TGTGCCAGCAGCCCAGCGGAGCAGTACTTC. It is translated as CASSPAEQYF.

The chain couples TRBV19 to TRBJ2-1; 7 bases align to TRBD1. J gave up 4 bases and V 9 bases, and 9 bases lay outside the gene matches. The CDR3 extends over 14 amino acids. CDR1 and CDR2 from the germline V gene are LNHDA and SQIVND (reference sequence). The DNA for the CDR3 is TGTGCCAGCCAAGATCGGGACAGATACAATGAGCAGTTCTTC. Protein sequence: CASQDRDRYNEQFF.

The rearrangement links TRBV7-9 to TRBJ1-3; TRBD1 might be the D (6 bases). This CDR3 has 16 amino acids. Trimming took 3 bases from V and 0 from J, leaving 12 bases between them. Germline loops: CDR1 SEHNR, CDR2 FQNEAQ (reference sequence). Here the CDR3 reads CASSFGQISSGNTIYF. The CDR3 DNA is TGTGCCAGCAGCTTTGGACAGATTAGCTCTGGAAACACCATATATTTT.

The V call is TRBV28, the J call TRBJ1-2; TRBD1 agrees at 8 bases. The junction had 7 bases not matched to a gene; V was cut back by 6 bases and J by 4 bases. CDR3 length: 14 residues. The germline V gene has CDR1 MDHEN and CDR2 SYDVKM. The CDR3 region has the DNA TGTGCCAGCAGCCTGGACAGGGAGGCCTATGGCTACACCTTC. It codes for CASSLDREAYGYTF.

Here the CDR3 DNA reads TGTGCCAGCAGTTCGTCGGACAGGGGATATGGCTACACCTTC. Protein product: CASSSSDRGYGYTF. The chain employs TRBV27 and TRBJ1-2; 9 bases are a match to TRBD1. The V segment lost 4 bases and the J segment 5 bases; nucleotides outside the gene matches: 5. The CDR3 is made up of 14 amino acids. Germline V gene data show CDR1 as MNHEY and CDR2 as SMNVEV (reference sequence).

The J gene is TRBJ2-1, the V gene TRBV15; no firm D call. Germline V gene sequence: CDR1 LNHNV, CDR2 YYDKDF (reference sequence). The CDR3 is made up of 15 amino acids. Trimming removed 0 bases at V and 0 bases at J, with 6 bases between. CDR3 DNA: TGTGCCACCAGCAGAGATCCGAGCTCCTACAATGAGCAGTTCTTC. Translation: CATSRDPSSYNEQFF.

In DNA form, the CDR3 reads TGTGCCAGCAGCGAGACTAGCGGGGGCTCCAATCAGTACTTC. It codes for CASSETSGGSNQYF. J is TRBJ2-5 and V is TRBV9, with 12 bases lining up with TRBD2. Per the germline V gene, CDR1 is SGDLS and CDR2 is YYNGEE. The ends lost 3 bases at V and 11 bases at J; junction bases unmatched: 8. CDR3 length: 14 residues.

The chain joins TRBV19 to TRBJ2-7; TRBD1 aligns across 8 bases. The CDR3 consists of 14 residues. In germline, CDR1 is LNHDA, CDR2 SQIVND (reference sequence). V was pared by 7 bases and J by 4 bases, with 9 bases of the junction left unmatched. The CDR3 spells CASNKRTGSYEQYF. The CDR3 DNA reads as TGTGCCAGTAATAAAAGGACAGGGTCATACGAGCAGTACTTC.

The chain recombines TRBV6-1 with TRBJ2-6; TRBD1 aligns across 7 bases. With V trimmed by 3 bases and J by 2 bases, 16 bases remained unmatched. In germline, CDR1 is MNHNS, CDR2 SASEGT. This CDR3 region has 20 residues. This CDR3 reads CASSDLIARDRYPGANVLTF. Here the CDR3 DNA reads TGTGCCAGCAGTGACCTTATAGCACGGGACAGATATCCTGGGGCCAACGTCCTGACTTTC.

The gene calls are TRBV6-5 and TRBJ1-2, with D unclear. CDR1 MNHEY and CDR2 SVGAGI come from the germline V gene. The CDR3 runs to 13 residues. The V and J ends lost 4 bases and 5 bases respectively, with 11 bases between them. Here the CDR3 DNA reads TGTGCCAGCAGTTCGGGTCTAGATTATGGCTACACCTTC. Its translation is CASSSGLDYGYTF.

This chain links TRBV5-1 with TRBJ2-5, with 10 bases aligning to TRBD1. The germline V gene has CDR1 SGHRS and CDR2 YFSETQ. V was clipped by 0 bases and J by 2 bases; unmatched bases: 4. The CDR3 is made up of 16 amino acids. DNA of the CDR3: TGCGCCAGCAGCTTGGACGAGGGACAGGGGCAAGAGACCCAGTACTTC. Translation: CASSLDEGQGQETQYF. Drawing the rest from reference TRBV5-1 and TRBJ2-5, the complete variable domain is KAGVTQTPRYLIKTRGQQVTLSCSPISGHRSVSWYQQTPGQGLQFLFEYFSETQRNKGNFPGRFSGRQFSNSRSEMNVSTLELGDSALYLCASSLDEGQGQETQYFGPGTRLLVL.

This clone is a singleton in its sample. This chain joins TRBV19 and TRBJ2-2; 7 bases agree with TRBD1. CDR1 is LNHDA, CDR2 SQIVND, per germline (reference sequence). This CDR3 is built from 20 residues. V was pared by 6 bases and J by 4 bases, with 23 bases of the junction left unmatched. The CDR3 bases are TGTGCCAGTAGGAACTTCCGCGGACAGGCAGGGTTTAGGGGCACCGGGGAGCTGTTTTTT. It codes for CASRNFRGQAGFRGTGELFF.

The chain carries TRBV19 and TRBJ2-7, with 10 positions matching TRBD2. In germline, CDR1 is LNHDA, CDR2 SQIVND (reference sequence). V shed 1 base and J 7 bases; nucleotides not matched to a gene: 4. The CDR3 has 14 amino acids. CDR3 loop: CASSIVAGGREQYF. CDR3 coding DNA: TGTGCCAGTAGTATAGTAGCGGGAGGTCGGGAGCAGTACTTC.

The V call is TRBV7-3, the J call TRBJ2-7, with D perhaps TRBD1 (6 bases). Germline V gives CDR1 SGHTA, CDR2 FQGTGA. V lost 3 bases and J 4 bases, leaving 16 bases between the germline ends. This CDR3 region has 15 residues. CDR3 sequence reads: CASSLGAGEIYEQYF. The CDR3 nucleotides are TGTGCCAGCAGCTTGGGGGCAGGAGAAATTTACGAGCAGTACTTC.

The rearrangement links TRBV29-1 to TRBJ1-5; no clear D gene. V was trimmed by 6 bases and J by 2 bases, leaving 17 bases between them. Germline lookup yields CDR1 SQVTM and CDR2 ANQGSEA. CDR3 length: 15 residues. The CDR3 is CSVKRLTFCNQPQHF. CDR3 DNA: TGCAGCGTGAAACGACTGACTTTTTGCAATCAGCCCCAGCATTTT.

The genes are TRBV27 and TRBJ1-5; 8 bases fit TRBD1. The CDR3 totals 16 residues. CDR1 is MNHEY and CDR2 is SMNVEV in the germline V gene (reference sequence). Germline trimming cut 6 bases from V and 1 base from J; bases unmatched to any gene: 8. CDR3 region: CASSKTGAGSNQPQHF. For the CDR3, the DNA is TGTGCCAGCAGCAAGACAGGGGCCGGAAGCAATCAGCCCCAGCATTTT.

J is TRBJ2-7 and V is TRBV7-9, with 11 bases aligning to TRBD2. CDR3 length: 18 residues. V shed 5 bases, J shed 2 bases, and the junction held 14 bases outside the gene matches. The V gene's germline CDR1 is SEHNR and CDR2 FQNEAQ (reference sequence). The CDR3 reads CASSLSGRAEGKTYEQYF. CDR3 DNA sequence: TGTGCCAGCAGCCTTAGCGGGAGGGCCGAAGGGAAAACCTACGAGCAGTACTTC.

This chain connects TRBV28 to TRBJ2-1; TRBD2 aligns across 15 bases. CDR3 length: 18 residues. Germline lookup yields CDR1 MDHEN and CDR2 SYDVKM. J was trimmed by 3 bases and V by 5 bases; bases with no gene match: 8. The CDR3 DNA follows: TGTGCCAGCAGTCACGGGACTAGCGGGAGGAAACGCTACAATGAGCAGTTCTTC. It translates to CASSHGTSGRKRYNEQFF.

V gene TRBV5-1 combines with J gene TRBJ2-5, with D possibly TRBD2 on 6 matching bases. CDR3 length equals 15 residues. V dropped 4 bases and J dropped 5 bases, with 18 bases sitting between them. From germline, CDR1 is SGHRS and CDR2 YFSETQ. The CDR3: CASSLRDSYTETQYF. As DNA, the CDR3 is TGCGCCAGCAGCCTCCGGGACTCCTACACCGAGACCCAGTACTTC.

This sequence joins TRBV19 and TRBJ2-3, with 10 positions matching TRBD2. Germline loops: CDR1 LNHDA, CDR2 SQIVND (reference sequence). Trimming took 6 bases from V and 2 from J; bases not matched to a gene: 8. The CDR3 has 16 residues. CDR3 sequence reads: CASSPKRGGFTDTQYF. The CDR3 nucleotides are TGTGCCAGTAGCCCAAAGCGGGGGGGGTTCACAGATACGCAGTATTTT.

Here the CDR3 reads CASSWEGQDEQYF. The CDR3 DNA sequence: TGTGCCAGCAGTTGGGAGGGGCAGGACGAGCAGTACTTC. The chain is built from TRBV2 and TRBJ2-7; 7 bases match TRBD2. In germline, CDR1 is SNHLY, CDR2 FYNNEI. The CDR3 is 13 residues long. The V and J ends lost 5 bases and 5 bases, in that order; junction bases with no gene match: 6. Full variable domain (outside the CDR3, taken from reference TRBV2 and TRBJ2-7): EPEVTQTPSHQVTQMGQEVILRCVPISNHLYFYWYRQILGQKVEFLVSFYNNEISEKSEIFDDQFSVERPDGSNFTLKIRSTKLEDSAMYFCASSWEGQDEQYFGPGTRLTVT.

This chain links TRBV2 with TRBJ2-7, with 12 nucleotides matching TRBD2. From germline, CDR1 is SNHLY and CDR2 FYNNEI. This CDR3 comprises 15 residues. V trimming: 4 bases; J trimming: 1 base; junction bases outside the gene matches: 2. CDR3 DNA sequence: TGTGCCAGCAGTGTGACTAGCGGGAGATCCTACGAGCAGTACTTC. This gives the protein CASSVTSGRSYEQYF.

This clone was picked up a small number of times. This chain joins TRBV14 and TRBJ2-7, with a weak D call TRBD1 (5 bases). Trimming shortened V by 3 bases and J by 2 bases, and 14 bases separated the two germline ends. Germline lookup yields CDR1 SGHDN and CDR2 FVKESK. The CDR3 consists of 15 residues. The chain's CDR3 is CASSHRRQRPYEQYF. The CDR3 DNA sequence: TGTGCCAGCAGCCACCGACGACAGCGCCCCTACGAGCAGTACTTC.

This clone was counted only a few times. The rearrangement joins TRBV28 to TRBJ2-2; 8 bases line up with TRBD1. CDR1 and CDR2 from the germline V gene are MDHEN and SYDVKM. The CDR3 loop spans 17 amino acids. V lost 4 bases and J lost 6; bases outside the gene matches: 13. CDR3 amino acids: CASSSHRGEYPAGELFF. For the CDR3, the DNA is TGTGCCAGCAGTTCACACAGGGGGGAGTATCCAGCCGGGGAGCTGTTTTTT.

The V and J genes are TRBV30 and TRBJ1-1, with D perhaps TRBD1 (5 bases). Trimming took 2 bases from V and 8 from J, leaving 12 bases between them. Germline V gene sequence: CDR1 GTSNPN, CDR2 SVGIG (reference sequence). The CDR3 is 12 residues long. The CDR3 here is CAWSSGVREAFF. DNA of the CDR3: TGTGCCTGGAGTTCGGGGGTAAGGGAAGCTTTCTTT.

This chain links TRBV6-5 with TRBJ1-2; D may be TRBD1 (5 bases). Germline lookup yields CDR1 MNHEY and CDR2 SVGAGI. V was shortened by 3 bases and J by 4 bases, with 9 bases between the two germline ends. CDR3 length: 13 residues. The CDR3 DNA is TGTGCCAGCAGTTATGGGGCCCTCTATGGCTACACCTTC. Its translation is CASSYGALYGYTF.